The following is a T cell receptor beta chain sequence with its context. This clonotype was seen more than once but under ten times. Its target antigen remains unknown. Base quality data are lacking; no much larger clone is found one base away. The record originates from a study of blood T cells in healthy people across ages (dated by TCRdb to the mid-2010s). For the wider study: In model experiments, template switching captured roughly one uniquely barcoded TCR beta cDNA molecule for every two T cells. The study measured age-related changes in TCR beta repertoire diversity using deep sequencing normalized with unique cDNA molecular identifiers. The donors were split into four age groups: young (average about 15 years), middle-aged (about 40), aged (more than 55) and long-lived (approximately 80). Using the same blood draw, the study looked at two additional independent replicas of 1 million unique cDNA reads for two donors, one aged 18 to 30 and the other aged 80 or older.

The CDR3 runs 15 amino acids, cysteine and phenylalanine included. The entry retains the CDR3 DNA only, 45 bases that are in frame from base 1. The germline V gene (reference sequence) provides CDR1 DFQATT and CDR2 SNEGSKA. V lost 3 bases and J lost 0 bases; the stretch between them is 9 bases long. Library preparation used 5' RACE. For sequencing, an Illumina HiSeq 2500 was employed. The second PCR ran for roughly 7 to 12 cycles and used a J-beta primer mix along with a sample-barcoded 5' primer. A unique molecular identifier was introduced onto each TCR beta cDNA molecule by a template-switch 5' adaptor carrying 12 random nucleotides. At least 3 million CDR3-containing paired-end reads were obtained from each sample. The Mint cDNA synthesis kit, primed by a TRBC-specific oligonucleotide, was used to synthesize first-strand cDNA from all RNA. All cDNA was treated with uracil-DNA glycosylase and then went through a first 18-cycle PCR with the universal primers M1SS and BC2_uni_R. The study's own analysis went as follows. For normalization, 1 million high-quality reads, each with a distinct molecular identifier, were randomly selected from each sample. Instead of being binned into consensus sequences, reads that shared molecular identifiers were thrown out. MiTCR, set to a Q25 quality threshold and the strictest error-elimination algorithm, was used for CDR3 identification, clonotype clustering and error correction. A nonparametric unseen species model with Euler transformation was used to estimate a lower bound on total TCR beta diversity. TCRdb trimmed public reads at Q25 via fastp, called clones via MiXCR and kept in-frame beta chains. Every entry covers one CDR3 protein and lists the most common genes and DNA from its rows. Clone size and V and J calls follow TCRdb, not the original study. A total of around 780,000 distinct CDR3 sequences appear in this sample, around 25% of them only once. Together, the top ten hold roughly 3.1% of the sample.

Results the study describes overall, beyond this receptor: Observed TCR beta diversity per million T cells fell roughly linearly with age, and a significant reduction was already apparent by age roughly 40. Compared with the aged group, the long-lived group had more naive CD4+ T cells, fewer expanded clones and increased TCR diversity, a pattern suggesting age selection. Observed TCR beta diversity correlated strongly with the percentage of naive T cells measured by flow cytometry. Because the CMV infection status of the donors was unknown, age-related changes in expanded clonotypes may potentially have been confounded. Since profiling was done on bulk unsorted PBMCs, naive and antigen-experienced compartments could not be conclusively compared. Estimates of total diversity based on one million sequenced T cells were considered lower bounds and underestimates.

Donors were a few dozen systemically healthy Caucasian individuals from Russia aged roughly 6 to 90 years. Ten milliliters of peripheral blood were drawn from each donor into EDTA-treated Vacutainer tubes. Ficoll-Paque density-gradient centrifugation was used to isolate PBMCs, with at least 7 million per sample. Trizol reagent was used to extract total RNA from the PBMCs, yielding at least 6 micrograms per sample. Naive CD45RAhigh/CD27high T cell percentages were measured by flow cytometry on a PBMC aliquot from every donor. These data were likewise used in another study, on T cells of mothers and their children. Per the second study: Donors were nine systemically healthy Caucasian individuals: three mothers and their six children. cDNA synthesis consumed the entire amount of extracted RNA, loaded at about 1.5 ug RNA in each 15 ul reaction. In the second PCR, the M1S primer introduced both the sample barcodes and 2-4 random nucleotides. More than 8 million TCR beta CDR3 reads were obtained from each mother, and about 3 million reads were obtained from each child. Thymic selection similarly shapes TCR recombination output in related and unrelated pairs, with minor effect from inherited differences. Related mother-child pairs always showed normalized repertoire overlap that was slightly higher than in unrelated mother-child pairs, though the difference was never significant. No persistent microchimeric T cell clones were detected, at a sensitivity of roughly 96 clones per million clonotypes. The study used deep NGS to compare TCR beta repertoires of mothers and children, seeking features distinguishing related mother-child pairs from unrelated individuals. The mean age was 40 +/- 4 years for the mothers and roughly 11 +/- 4 years for the children. After adapters were ligated using NEBNext reagents, the libraries underwent 100+100 nt paired-end sequencing on an Illumina HiSeq 2000. To avoid cross-contamination, the mother libraries and the child libraries were prepared a month apart and sequenced in separate runs. For each donor, somewhere between about 450,000 and 2,100,000 distinct TCR beta clonotypes were identified. Naive TCR beta clonotypes were estimated from low-frequency clonotypes matched to each donor's FACS-determined naive share, without sorting.

This receptor chain uses TRBV20-1 and TRBJ2-6; the D gene assignment is ambiguous. This clonotype was sampled from a boy aged 5-17 years in good health. The sample was blood. The CDR3 region has the sequence CSASLVSSGANVLTF. In nucleotides, the sequence is TGCAGTGCTAGTCTAGTTAGCTCTGGGGCCAACGTCCTGACTTTC.